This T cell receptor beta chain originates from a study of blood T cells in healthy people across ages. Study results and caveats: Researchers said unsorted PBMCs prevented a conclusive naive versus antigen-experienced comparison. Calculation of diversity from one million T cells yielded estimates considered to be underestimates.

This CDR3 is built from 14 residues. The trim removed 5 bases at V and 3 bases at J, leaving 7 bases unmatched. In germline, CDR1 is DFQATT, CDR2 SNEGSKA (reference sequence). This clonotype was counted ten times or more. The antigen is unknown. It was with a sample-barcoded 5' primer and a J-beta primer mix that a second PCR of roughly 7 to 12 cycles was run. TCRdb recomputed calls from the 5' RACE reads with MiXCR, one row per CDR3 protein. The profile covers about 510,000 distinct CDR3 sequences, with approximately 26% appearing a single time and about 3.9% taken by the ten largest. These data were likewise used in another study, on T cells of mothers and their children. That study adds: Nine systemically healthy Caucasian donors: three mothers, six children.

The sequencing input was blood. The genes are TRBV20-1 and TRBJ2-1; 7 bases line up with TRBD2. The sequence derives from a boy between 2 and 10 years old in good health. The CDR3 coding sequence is TGCAGTGCTCGCTCCACTAGCGACTACAATGAGCAGTTCTTC. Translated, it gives CSARSTSDYNEQFF.